This TCR beta chain was found in a study of blood T cell repertoires in COVID-19. Whole-study context: Specimens from acute and convalescent COVID-19 originated in the United States, Italy and Spain. From T cells, B-cell-depleted T cells, or PBMCs came the material, which was cDNA or gDNA.

In the original workflow: Amplification of reference gene primers was used by the study to estimate nucleated cell counts. Libraries were prepared by immunoSEQ multiplex PCR; TCRdb keeps only in-frame clonotypes and omits some of them. The V and J calls and clone size come from that table; D and trimming were worked out from the DNA. The data contain hundreds of thousands of clones, approximately 80% of them singletons. Germline values: CDR1 LGHDT, CDR2 YNNKEL (reference sequence). This CDR3 has 14 amino acids. The V end lost 6 bases, the J end lost 0 bases, and 8 bases lay between the germline ends.

The TCR sequence derives from a woman in her forties or fifties with active or convalescent COVID-19. Sequencing was done on a sample of peripheral blood. V gene TRBV3-1 (or the pseudogene TRBV3-2) combines with J gene TRBJ2-2; a possible D gene is TRBD1 (5 bases). The CDR3 sequence is CASRRGPNTGELFF. In nucleotides, the CDR3 is TGTGCCAGCAGAAGGGGCCCGAACACCGGGGAGCTGTTTTTT.